This TCR beta chain emerged from a study of T cell changes during pregnancy in multiple sclerosis. This CDR3 has 11 residues. Per the germline V gene, CDR1 is SEHNR and CDR2 is FQNEAQ (reference sequence). Trimming shortened V by 10 bases and J by 4 bases, and 10 bases separated the two germline ends. The data were produced by immunoSEQ multiplex PCR, yet TCRdb's version contains in-frame clones alone and is incomplete. The sample includes some 10,000 clones, about 89% of them seen just once. This receptor was taken from a female donor in good health, enrolled as a control in a pregnancy study. The specimen comprised CD8+ T cells from peripheral blood mononuclear cells, sampled in the first trimester of pregnancy. The chain has TRBV7-9 and TRBJ1-1; a weak D match, TRBD1 (5 bases). CDR3 in amino acids: CATGWATEAFF. As DNA, the CDR3 is TGTGCCACAGGGTGGGCCACTGAAGCTTTCTTT.